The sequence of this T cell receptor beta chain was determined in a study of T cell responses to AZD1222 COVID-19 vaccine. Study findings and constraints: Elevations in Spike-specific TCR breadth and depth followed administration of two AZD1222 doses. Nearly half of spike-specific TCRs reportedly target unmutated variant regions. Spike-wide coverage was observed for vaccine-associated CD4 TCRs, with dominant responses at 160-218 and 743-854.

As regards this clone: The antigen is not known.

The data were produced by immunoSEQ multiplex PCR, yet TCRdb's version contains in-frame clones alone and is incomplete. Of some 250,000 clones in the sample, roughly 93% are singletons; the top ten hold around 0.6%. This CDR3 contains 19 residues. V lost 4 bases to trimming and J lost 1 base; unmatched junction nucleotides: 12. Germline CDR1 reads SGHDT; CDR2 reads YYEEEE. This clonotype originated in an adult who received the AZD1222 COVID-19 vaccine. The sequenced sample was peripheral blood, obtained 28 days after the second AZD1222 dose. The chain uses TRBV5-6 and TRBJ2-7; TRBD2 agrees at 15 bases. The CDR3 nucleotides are TGTGCCAGCAGCCGCGTTTCCGGGACTAGCGGGGGGTTATCCTACGAGCAGTACTTC. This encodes CASSRVSGTSGGLSYEQYF.